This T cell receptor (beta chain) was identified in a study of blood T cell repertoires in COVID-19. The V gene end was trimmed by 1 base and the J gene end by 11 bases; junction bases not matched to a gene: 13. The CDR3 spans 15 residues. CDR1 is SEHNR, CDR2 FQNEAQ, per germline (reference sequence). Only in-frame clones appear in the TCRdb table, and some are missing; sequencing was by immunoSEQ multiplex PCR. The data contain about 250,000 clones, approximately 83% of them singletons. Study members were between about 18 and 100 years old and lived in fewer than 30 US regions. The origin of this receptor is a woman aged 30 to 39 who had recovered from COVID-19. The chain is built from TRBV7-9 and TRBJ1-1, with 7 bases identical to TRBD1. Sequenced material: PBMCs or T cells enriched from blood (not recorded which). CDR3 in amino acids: CASSLDGVGGRGAFF. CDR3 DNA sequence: TGTGCCAGCAGCTTAGACGGTGTAGGGGGCAGGGGGGCTTTCTTT.